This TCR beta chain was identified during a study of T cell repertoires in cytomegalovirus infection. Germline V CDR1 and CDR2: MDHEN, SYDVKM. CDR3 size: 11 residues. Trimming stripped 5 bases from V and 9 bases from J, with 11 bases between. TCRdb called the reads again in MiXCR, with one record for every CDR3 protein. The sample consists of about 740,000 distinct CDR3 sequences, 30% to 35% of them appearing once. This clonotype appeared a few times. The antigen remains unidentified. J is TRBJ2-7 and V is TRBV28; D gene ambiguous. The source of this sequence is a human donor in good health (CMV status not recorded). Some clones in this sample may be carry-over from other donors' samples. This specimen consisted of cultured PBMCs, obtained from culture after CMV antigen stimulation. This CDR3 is CASSHLIGQYF. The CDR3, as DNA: TGTGCCAGCAGTCACCTAATCGGGCAGTACTTC.